This is a list of T cell receptor beta chains from one sample in a study of T cell responses to AZD1222 COVID-19 vaccine. The repertoire was sequenced with immunoSEQ multiplex PCR; TCRdb's copy has only in-frame clones and lacks some. Of about 130,000 clones in the sample, approximately 93% were seen once. The starting material was peripheral blood, obtained on day 0 of AZD1222 vaccination. The source is an adult in good health. CDR3s include the opening cysteine and the closing phenylalanine or tryptophan. Each record gives: clone size, V gene, J gene, D gene, CDR3 DNA, CDR3 protein. The D gene is left open where the match is weak. Expanded clones get a size class; other rows say once, few or many, or leave the size out.

>NA|TRBV20-1|TRBJ1-2|NA
TGCAGTGCTAGGGATGACTATGGCTACACCTTC
CSARDDYGYTF
>NA|TRBV5-5|TRBJ1-5|NA
TGTGCCAGCAGCTTTGCGGTTCCGGGGAAAACTCAGCCCCAGCATTTT
CASSFAVPGKTQPQHF
>NA|TRBV6-1|TRBJ1-5|NA
TGTGCCAGCAGTGAAACGGGGGCGCGGGGCAATCAGCCCCAGCATTTT
CASSETGARGNQPQHF
>NA|TRBV30|TRBJ1-1|TRBD1
TGTGCCTGGGGACAGGACATGAACACTGAAGCTTTCTTT
CAWGQDMNTEAFF
>NA|TRBV4-2|TRBJ2-3|TRBD2
TGTGCCAGCAGCCACTATTTTCGGACTAGCGAGGTAGATACGCAGTATTTT
CASSHYFRTSEVDTQYF
>NA|TRBV29-1|TRBJ2-2|NA
TGCAGCGTTGATCGTATGGCGAACACCGGGGAGCTGTTTTTT
CSVDRMANTGELFF
>NA|TRBV27|TRBJ1-1|NA
TGTGCCAGCAGTTTCTGGGGGGACACTGAAGCTTTCTTT
CASSFWGDTEAFF
>NA|TRBV29-1|TRBJ2-3|NA
TGCAGCGGACTGGAGGTTGGGGAACCGCAGTATTTT
CSGLEVGEPQYF
>NA|TRBV19|TRBJ1-2|TRBD1
TGTGCCAGTAGTATGACCGGGACAGGAGCTGGCTACACCTTC
CASSMTGTGAGYTF
>NA|TRBV1|TRBJ2-7|NA
TGCACCAGCAGCGCCCGGGGCGAGGTCGAGCAGTACTTC
CTSSARGEVEQYF
>NA|TRBV11-3|TRBJ2-6|NA
TGTGCCAGCAGCTTACGACAGGTCCTAACTGGGGCCAACGTCCTGACTTTC
CASSLRQVLTGANVLTF
>NA|TRBV28|TRBJ1-2|NA
TGTGCCAGCAGAAAACAGGCGGCCCCTCCGTACACCTTC
CASRKQAAPPYTF
>NA|TRBV28|TRBJ1-2|NA
TGTGCCAGCAAACCCCGGCGGTTGAGGGGCGAGGGGGATGGCTACACCTTC
CASKPRRLRGEGDGYTF
>NA|TRBV6-6|TRBJ1-2|NA
TGTGCCAGCACCCAAGATCGTGGCTACACCTTC
CASTQDRGYTF
>NA|TRBV28|TRBJ1-2|NA
TGTGCCAGCAGTCCCCCCTCTTGGTGGTACACCTTC
CASSPPSWWYTF
>NA|TRBV28|TRBJ1-2|TRBD1
TGTGCCAGCAGTCTGGGACAGAACTATGGCTACACCTTC
CASSLGQNYGYTF
>NA|TRBV29-1|TRBJ1-1|NA
TGCAGCGTTGAAGATCACCCCTGGGGAGGGGATGGGGTTGAAGCTTTCTTT
CSVEDHPWGGDGVEAFF
>NA|TRBV5-1|TRBJ2-1|NA
TGCGCCAGCAGCTTGGGTCTCCTGACTTCCTACAATGAGCAGTTCTTC
CASSLGLLTSYNEQFF
>NA|TRBV7-2|TRBJ2-2|NA
TGTGCCAGCAGCTTCTCGGGGAACACCGGGGAGCTGTTTTTT
CASSFSGNTGELFF
>NA|TRBV4-3|TRBJ1-1|TRBD1
TGCGCCAGCAGCCAAGGGCAGGGGGAAGGTACTGAAGCTTTCTTT
CASSQGQGEGTEAFF
>NA|TRBV7-8|TRBJ1-1|NA
TGTGCCAGCAGCCGGGGACAGAACACTGAAGCTTTCTTT
CASSRGQNTEAFF
>NA|TRBV7-8|TRBJ2-7|TRBD2
TGTGCCAGCAGCCGTAAACCCTTGGGCGGGGGACTAGCGGGCCCGACTAGGTCCTACGAGCAGTACTTC
CASSRKPLGGGLAGPTRSYEQYF
>once|TRBV5-6|TRBJ1-5|TRBD1
TGTGCCAGCAGCTTGGAAGGACAGGGGGCGAATCAGCCCCAGCATTTT
CASSLEGQGANQPQHF
>once|TRBV7-6|TRBJ1-3|NA
TGTGCCAGCAGCTTAGCGCTGGACACCATATATTTT
CASSLALDTIYF
>NA|TRBV25-1|TRBJ2-3|NA
TGTGCCAGCAGTGAATCCTGGACAGGCACAGATACGCAGTATTTT
CASSESWTGTDTQYF
>NA|TRBV9|TRBJ2-7|TRBD1
TGTGCCAGCAGCCCCCAACCGGACAGGCGGGAGCAGTACTTC
CASSPQPDRREQYF
>NA|TRBV5-1|TRBJ1-4|TRBD1
TGCGCCAGCAGCCGGGGGACAGGGACTAATGAAAAACTGTTTTTT
CASSRGTGTNEKLFF
>NA|TRBV11-2|TRBJ2-1|NA
TGTGCCAGCAGCCCAAGATCCCTGGTGAGCTCCTACAATGAGCAGTTCTTC
CASSPRSLVSSYNEQFF
>NA|TRBV5-1|TRBJ2-7|NA
TGCGCCAGCAGCTTGGATAGTAGGCAAAACGAGCAGTACTTC
CASSLDSRQNEQYF
>NA|TRBV5-5|TRBJ1-5|NA
TGTGCCAGCAGCTTGGCATCGGGACAGCCCCAGCATTTT
CASSLASGQPQHF
>NA|TRBV30|TRBJ1-5|NA
TGTGCCTGGAGTGCGGACGGCCGATTGGGGCCCCAGCATTTT
CAWSADGRLGPQHF
>NA|TRBV4-2|TRBJ2-7|NA
TGTGCCAACAGACAGGTAGATCCCTCCGAGCAGTACTTC
CANRQVDPSEQYF